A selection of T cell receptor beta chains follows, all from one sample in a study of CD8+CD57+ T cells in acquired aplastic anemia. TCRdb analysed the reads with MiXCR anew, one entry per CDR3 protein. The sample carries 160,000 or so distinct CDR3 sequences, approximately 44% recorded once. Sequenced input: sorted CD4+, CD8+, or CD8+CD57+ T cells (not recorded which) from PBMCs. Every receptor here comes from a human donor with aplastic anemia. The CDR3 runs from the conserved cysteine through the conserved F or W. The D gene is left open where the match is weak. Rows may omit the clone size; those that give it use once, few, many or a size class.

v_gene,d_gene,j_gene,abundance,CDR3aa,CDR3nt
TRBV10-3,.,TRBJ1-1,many,CAISQDPSRPEAFF,TGTGCCATCAGCCAGGATCCGAGCCGTCCTGAAGCTTTCTTT
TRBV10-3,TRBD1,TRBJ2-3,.,CAIGTEDTDTQYF,TGTGCCATCGGGACAGAGGACACAGATACGCAGTATTTT
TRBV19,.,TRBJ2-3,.,CASSIWAGSDTQYF,TGTGCCAGTAGTATCTGGGCAGGGTCAGATACGCAGTATTTT
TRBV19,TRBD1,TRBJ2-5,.,CASSIPGQGMETQYF,TGTGCCAGTAGTATTCCGGGACAGGGGATGGAGACCCAGTACTTC
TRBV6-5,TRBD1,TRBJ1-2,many,CASSWDRGNGYTF,TGTGCCAGCAGTTGGGACAGGGGGAATGGCTACACCTTC
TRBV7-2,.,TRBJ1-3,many,CASSLKSSGNIIYF,TGTGCCAGCAGCCTCAAGAGTTCCGGAAACATCATATATTTT
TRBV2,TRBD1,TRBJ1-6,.,CARTGTAANSPLHF,TGTGCCAGGACCGGGACAGCTGCCAATTCACCCCTCCACTTT
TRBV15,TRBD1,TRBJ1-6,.,CATSRATGDPQPLHF,TGTGCCACCAGCAGAGCGACAGGGGATCCTCAGCCCCTCCACTTT
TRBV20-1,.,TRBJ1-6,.,CSALRSSYNSPLHF,TGCAGTGCCCTCCGGAGCTCCTATAATTCACCCCTCCACTTT
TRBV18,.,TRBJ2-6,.,CASSPVSGANVLTF,TGTGCCAGCTCACCAGTTTCTGGGGCCAACGTCCTGACTTTC
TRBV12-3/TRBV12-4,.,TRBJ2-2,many,CASSPPSGNAGELFF,TGTGCCAGCAGTCCGCCCTCAGGGAACGCCGGGGAGCTGTTTTTT
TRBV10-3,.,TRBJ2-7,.,CASTKGTGAGGEQYF,TGTGCCAGCACCAAAGGGACGGGGGCAGGTGGCGAGCAGTACTTC
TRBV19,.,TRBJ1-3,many,CASSLDRNGGNTIYF,TGTGCCAGTAGTCTCGACCGTAATGGGGGAAACACCATATATTTT
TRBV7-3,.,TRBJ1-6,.,CASSAGLNSPLHF,TGTGCCAGCAGCGCAGGCCTGAATTCACCCCTCCACTTT
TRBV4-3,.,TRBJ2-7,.,CASSQDAGGGTYEQYF,TGCGCCAGCAGCCAAGATGCGGGTGGTGGGACCTACGAGCAGTACTTC
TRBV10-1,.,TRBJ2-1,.,CASSEQTQVDFWNEQFF,TGCGCCAGCAGTGAGCAGACCCAGGTAGATTTCTGGAATGAGCAGTTCTTC
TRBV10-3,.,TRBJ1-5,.,CAISDQGSNQPQHF,TGTGCCATCAGCGACCAAGGCAGCAATCAGCCCCAGCATTTT
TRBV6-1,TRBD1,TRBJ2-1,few,CASSPGTGWENEQFF,TGTGCCAGCAGTCCCGGGACAGGGTGGGAAAATGAGCAGTTCTTC
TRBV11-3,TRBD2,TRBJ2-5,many,CASRAGAEETQYF,TGTGCCAGCCGAGCGGGGGCTGAAGAGACCCAGTACTTC
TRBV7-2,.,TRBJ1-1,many,CASSVQGLTEAFF,TGTGCCAGCAGCGTTCAGGGGTTAACTGAAGCTTTCTTT
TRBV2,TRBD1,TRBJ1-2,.,CASSTGGFGDYTF,TGTGCCAGTAGTACAGGGGGCTTTGGAGACTACACCTTC
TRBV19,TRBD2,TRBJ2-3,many,CASSLAGRGTDTQYF,TGTGCCAGTAGCCTAGCGGGGAGGGGCACAGATACGCAGTATTTT
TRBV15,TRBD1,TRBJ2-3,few,CATSRPPGQARGTQYF,TGTGCCACCAGCAGGCCGCCGGGACAGGCGCGGGGTACGCAGTATTTT
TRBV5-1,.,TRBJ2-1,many,CASSLEGGRSYNEQFF,TGCGCCAGCAGCCTGGAGGGGGGCCGTTCCTACAATGAGCAGTTCTTC
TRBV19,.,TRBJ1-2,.,CASSPSHEIYGYTF,TGTGCCAGTAGTCCCAGTCACGAGATCTATGGCTACACCTTC
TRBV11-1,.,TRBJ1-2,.,CASSLSGWSPNYGYTF,TGTGCCAGCAGCTTGTCGGGCTGGTCTCCTAACTATGGCTACACCTTC
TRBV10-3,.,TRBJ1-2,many,CAISESGGLHGYTF,TGTGCCATCAGTGAGTCAGGGGGGCTCCATGGCTACACCTTC
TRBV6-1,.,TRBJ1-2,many,CASSEALGTNYGYTF,TGTGCCAGCAGTGAAGCTTTAGGTACTAACTATGGCTACACCTTC
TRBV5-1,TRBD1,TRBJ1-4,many,CASRLGQRAANEKLFF,TGCGCCAGCAGATTGGGACAGCGGGCAGCTAATGAAAAACTGTTTTTT
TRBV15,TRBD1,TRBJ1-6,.,CATSREGQGLGPLHF,TGTGCCACCAGCAGGGAAGGACAGGGGTTGGGACCCCTCCACTTT
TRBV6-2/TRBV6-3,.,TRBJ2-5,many,CASSALGLGTQYF,TGTGCCAGCAGTGCCTTGGGGCTGGGGACCCAGTACTTC
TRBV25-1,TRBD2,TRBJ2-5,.,CASTFPGTSGYDEQYF,TGTGCCAGCACCTTTCCCGGGACTAGCGGTTACGATGAGCAGTACTTC
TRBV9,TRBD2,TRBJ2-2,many,CASSAPLGEGLGGELFF,TGTGCCAGCAGCGCCCCCCTTGGGGAGGGCCTCGGCGGGGAGCTGTTTTTT
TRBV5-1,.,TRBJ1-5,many,CASSPRGGNQPQHF,TGCGCCAGCAGCCCCCGTGGGGGCAATCAGCCCCAGCATTTT
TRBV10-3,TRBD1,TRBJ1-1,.,CAISQQGTGNTEAFF,TGTGCCATCAGTCAACAGGGGACAGGAAACACTGAAGCTTTCTTT
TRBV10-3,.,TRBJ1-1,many,CAIKGQPNTEAFF,TGTGCCATCAAAGGACAGCCGAACACTGAAGCTTTCTTT
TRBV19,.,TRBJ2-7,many,CASISGRGNEQYF,TGTGCCAGTATCTCGGGCAGGGGAAACGAGCAGTACTTC
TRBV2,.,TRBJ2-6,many,CASRIGMGESSGANVLTF,TGTGCCAGCAGGATCGGGATGGGAGAATCCTCTGGGGCCAACGTCCTGACTTTC
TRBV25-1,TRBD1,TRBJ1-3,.,CASSESGGSGNTIYF,TGTGCCAGCAGTGAATCAGGGGGTTCTGGAAACACCATATATTTT
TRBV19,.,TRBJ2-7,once,CASSIVEGRRDEQYF,TGTGCCAGTAGTATAGTAGAGGGGAGGAGGGACGAGCAGTACTTC
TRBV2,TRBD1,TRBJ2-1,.,CARDREDEQFF,TGTGCCAGGGACAGGGAAGATGAGCAGTTCTTC
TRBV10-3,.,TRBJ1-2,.,CAISPDYGYTF,TGTGCCATCAGTCCTGACTATGGCTACACCTTC
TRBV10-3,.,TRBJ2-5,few,CAISGTPQETQYF,TGTGCCATCAGTGGGACCCCCCAAGAGACCCAGTACTTC
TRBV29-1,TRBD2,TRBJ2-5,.,CSVGGGEGETQYF,TGCAGCGTTGGTGGAGGGGAGGGCGAGACCCAGTACTTC
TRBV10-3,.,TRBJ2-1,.,CAISLGNEQFF,TGTGCCATCAGCCTTGGGAATGAGCAGTTCTTC
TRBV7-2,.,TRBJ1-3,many,CASSFPRIPKGNTIYF,TGTGCCAGCAGCTTCCCCAGGATACCAAAGGGAAACACCATATATTTT
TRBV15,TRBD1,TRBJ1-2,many,CATREGADPYGYTF,TGTGCCACCAGGGAGGGGGCAGATCCTTATGGCTACACCTTC
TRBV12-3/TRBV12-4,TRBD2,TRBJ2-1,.,CASSPTGTSGRRYTEQFF,TGTGCCAGCAGCCCTACGGGGACTAGCGGGAGAAGGTACACTGAGCAGTTCTTC
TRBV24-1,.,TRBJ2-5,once,CATSDPGVMETQYF,TGTGCCACCAGTGATCCAGGGGTTATGGAGACCCAGTACTTC
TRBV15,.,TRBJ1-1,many,CATSRDQHVESEAFF,TGTGCCACCAGCAGAGACCAGCACGTGGAATCTGAAGCTTTCTTT
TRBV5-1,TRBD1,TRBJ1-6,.,CASSLRGQGDNSPLHF,TGCGCCAGCAGCTTACGTGGACAGGGGGATAATTCACCCCTCCACTTT
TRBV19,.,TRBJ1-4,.,CASSTWTDGTNEKLFF,TGTGCCAGTAGTACCTGGACAGATGGAACTAATGAAAAACTGTTTTTT
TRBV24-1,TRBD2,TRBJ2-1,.,CAATGTSSYNEQFF,TGTGCCGCCACCGGGACTAGCTCCTACAATGAGCAGTTCTTC
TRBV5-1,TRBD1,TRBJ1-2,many,CASSLEGQGYGYTF,TGCGCCAGCAGCTTAGAGGGACAGGGGTATGGCTACACCTTC
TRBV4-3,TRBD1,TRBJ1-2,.,CASSHAGQASYGYTF,TGCGCCAGCAGCCATGCAGGACAGGCCAGCTATGGCTACACCTTC
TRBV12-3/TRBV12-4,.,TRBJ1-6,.,CASTLRRQGNSPLHF,TGTGCCAGCACCCTACGGCGGCAGGGGAATTCACCCCTCCACTTT
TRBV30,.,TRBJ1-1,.,CAWTRRGGTEAFF,TGTGCCTGGACCCGTCGGGGGGGCACTGAAGCTTTCTTT
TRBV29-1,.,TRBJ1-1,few,CSVVKDTEAFF,TGCAGCGTTGTGAAGGACACTGAAGCTTTCTTT
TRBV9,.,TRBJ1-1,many,CASSVEQGGSTEAFF,TGTGCCAGCAGCGTAGAACAGGGAGGGTCCACTGAAGCTTTCTTT
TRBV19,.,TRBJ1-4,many,CASSIQQRPAEKLFF,TGTGCCAGTAGTATACAACAGCGGCCAGCTGAAAAACTGTTTTTT